This TCR beta chain was sequenced for a study of blood T cell repertoires in COVID-19. Study-level information: Italy, Spain and the United States were the sources of the convalescent and acute COVID-19 samples. Nucleic acid was either cDNA or gDNA, and it came from T cells, B-cell-depleted T cells, or PBMCs.

Original processing notes: For nucleated cells, counts were estimated from reference gene primer amplification. The assay was immunoSEQ multiplex PCR, and TCRdb's table has in-frame clones only and misses some. V and J calls plus clone size are reproduced from that table; the DNA served to infer D and trimming. The table includes more than 110,000 clones, about 75% detected once. This CDR3 has 15 amino acids. The V end was cut by 2 bases, the J end by 0 bases, with 10 bases between. The sequencing sample was made of PBMCs or T cells enriched from blood (not recorded which). This clonotype was sampled from a woman in her fifties or sixties who had recovered from COVID-19. The rearrangement uses TRBV5-7 and TRBJ2-3; a weak D match, TRBD1 (5 bases). TRBV5-7 is filed as an ORF, its function uncertain. Here the CDR3 reads CASSLYTGSTDTQYF. CDR3 DNA: TGTGCCAGCAGCTTATACACAGGTAGCACAGATACGCAGTATTTT.